The rows below give T cell receptor beta chains drawn from one sample of a study of memory CD4+ T cells and cytomegalovirus serostatus. Sequencing used immunoSEQ multiplex PCR; TCRdb keeps in-frame clones, though not all of them. This table has 50,000 or so clones, about four fifths appearing once. The material sequenced was memory CD4+ T cells from blood. These receptors all stem from an adult in good health and CMV-seronegative. Both conserved end residues are part of each CDR3. Fields, in order: D gene, J gene, clone size, V gene, CDR3 protein, CDR3 DNA. D genes are given only for firm matches. A clone size is listed for some rows: how often the clone was seen (once, few, many), or a class if it is expanded.

NA	TRBJ2-7	NA	TRBV11-3	CASSPSVGRLYEQYF	TGTGCCAGCAGCCCCAGCGTTGGGCGCCTTTACGAGCAGTACTTC
TRBD1	TRBJ1-2	NA	TRBV6-6	CASSYSDRGIKGYTF	TGTGCCAGCAGTTACTCAGACAGGGGCATAAAGGGCTACACCTTC
TRBD1	TRBJ1-3	few	TRBV28	CASRVTGVGNTIYF	TGTGCCAGCAGGGTGACAGGGGTGGGAAACACCATATATTTT
NA	TRBJ1-5	NA	TRBV4-2	CASSQVSQGNNQPQHF	TGTGCCAGCAGCCAAGTAAGTCAAGGCAACAATCAGCCCCAGCATTTT
NA	TRBJ2-3	few	TRBV5-6	CASSLSGGDTQYF	TGTGCCAGCAGCTTGAGCGGCGGAGATACGCAGTATTTT
NA	TRBJ2-7	NA	TRBV27	CASSWGRGRSSYEQYF	TGTGCCAGCAGTTGGGGGCGGGGAAGGAGCTCCTACGAGCAGTACTTC
NA	TRBJ1-3	NA	TRBV15	CATSRGGNTIYF	TGTGCCACCAGCAGAGGTGGAAACACCATATATTTT
TRBD1	TRBJ2-5	NA	TRBV5-8	CASSLALGTGPQETQYF	TGTGCCAGCAGCTTGGCCTTAGGGACAGGGCCTCAAGAGACCCAGTACTTC
TRBD1	TRBJ1-2	NA	TRBV30	CAWTKDRANGYTF	TGTGCCTGGACGAAGGACAGGGCGAATGGCTACACCTTC
NA	TRBJ1-4	NA	TRBV5-1	CASSPDSTNEKLFF	TGCGCCAGCAGCCCGGACTCAACTAATGAAAAACTGTTTTTT
NA	TRBJ1-3	few	TRBV5-5	CASSLVGGTGNTIYF	TGTGCCAGCAGCTTGGTTGGGGGAACTGGAAACACCATATATTTT